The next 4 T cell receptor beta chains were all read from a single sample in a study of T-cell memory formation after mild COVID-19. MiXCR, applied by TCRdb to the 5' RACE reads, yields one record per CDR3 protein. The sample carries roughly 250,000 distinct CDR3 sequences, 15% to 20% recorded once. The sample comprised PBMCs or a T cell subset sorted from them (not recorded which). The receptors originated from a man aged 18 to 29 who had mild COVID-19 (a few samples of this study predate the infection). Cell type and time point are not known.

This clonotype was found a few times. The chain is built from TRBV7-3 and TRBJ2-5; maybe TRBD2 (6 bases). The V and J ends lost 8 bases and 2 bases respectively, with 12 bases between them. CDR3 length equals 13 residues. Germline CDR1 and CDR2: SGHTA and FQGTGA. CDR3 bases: TGTGCCAGCCCTAGGACTAAACAAGAGACCCAGTACTTC. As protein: CASPRTKQETQYF.

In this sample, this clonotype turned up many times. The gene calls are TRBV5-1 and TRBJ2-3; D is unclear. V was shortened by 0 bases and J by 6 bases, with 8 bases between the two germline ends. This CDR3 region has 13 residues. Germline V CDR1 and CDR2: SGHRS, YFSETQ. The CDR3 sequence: CASSLEASDTQYF. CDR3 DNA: TGCGCCAGCAGCTTGGAGGCCAGCGATACGCAGTATTTT. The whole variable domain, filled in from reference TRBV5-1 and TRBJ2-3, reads KAGVTQTPRYLIKTRGQQVTLSCSPISGHRSVSWYQQTPGQGLQFLFEYFSETQRNKGNFPGRFSGRQFSNSRSEMNVSTLELGDSALYLCASSLEASDTQYFGPGTRLTVL.

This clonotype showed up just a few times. In DNA, the CDR3 is TGTGCCAGCAGTGAATTGGCGAACACTGAAGCTTTCTTT. Its protein product is CASSELANTEAFF. This rearrangement joins TRBV2 to TRBJ1-1; D remains unclear. The V end lost 2 bases, the J end lost 1 base, and 5 bases lay between the germline ends. Germline CDR1 and CDR2: SNHLY and FYNNEI. This CDR3 region has 13 residues.

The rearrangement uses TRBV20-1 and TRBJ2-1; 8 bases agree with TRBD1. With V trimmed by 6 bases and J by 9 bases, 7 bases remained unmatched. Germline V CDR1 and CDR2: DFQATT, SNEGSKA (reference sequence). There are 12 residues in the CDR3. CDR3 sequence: CSAPQGAGEQFF. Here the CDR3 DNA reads TGCAGTGCCCCGCAGGGGGCGGGTGAGCAGTTCTTC.